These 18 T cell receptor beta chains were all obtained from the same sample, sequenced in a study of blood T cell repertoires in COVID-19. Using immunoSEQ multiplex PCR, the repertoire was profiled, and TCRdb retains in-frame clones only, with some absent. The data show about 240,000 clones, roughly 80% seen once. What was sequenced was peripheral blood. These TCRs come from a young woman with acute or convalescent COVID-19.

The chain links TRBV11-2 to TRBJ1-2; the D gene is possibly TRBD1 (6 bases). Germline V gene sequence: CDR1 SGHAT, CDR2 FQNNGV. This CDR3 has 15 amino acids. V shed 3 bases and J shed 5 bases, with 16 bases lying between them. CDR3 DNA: TGTGCCAGCAGCTTGTCCGGGACACTCGGTTATGGCTACACCTTC. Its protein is CASSLSGTLGYGYTF.

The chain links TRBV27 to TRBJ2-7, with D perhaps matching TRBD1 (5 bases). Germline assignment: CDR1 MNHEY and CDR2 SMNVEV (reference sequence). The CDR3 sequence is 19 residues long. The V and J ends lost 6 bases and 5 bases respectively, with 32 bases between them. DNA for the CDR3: TGTGCCAGCAGCCCAGGGCCTCCTACGGCCGGCCCCGGAAGGGACGAGCAGTACTTC. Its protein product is CASSPGPPTAGPGRDEQYF.

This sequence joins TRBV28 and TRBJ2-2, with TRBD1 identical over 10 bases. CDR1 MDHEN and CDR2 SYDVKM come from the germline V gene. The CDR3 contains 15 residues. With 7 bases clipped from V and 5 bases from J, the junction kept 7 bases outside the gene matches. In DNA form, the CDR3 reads TGTGCCAGCACCCATCCGGGACAGGGGACCGGGGAGCTGTTTTTT. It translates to CASTHPGQGTGELFF.

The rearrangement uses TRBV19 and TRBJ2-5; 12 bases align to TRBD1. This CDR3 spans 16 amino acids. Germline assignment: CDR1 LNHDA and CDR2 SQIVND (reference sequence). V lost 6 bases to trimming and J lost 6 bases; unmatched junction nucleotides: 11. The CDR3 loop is CASRSGGTGGEKTQYF. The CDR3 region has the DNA TGTGCCAGTAGATCTGGGGGGACAGGGGGCGAAAAGACCCAGTACTTC.

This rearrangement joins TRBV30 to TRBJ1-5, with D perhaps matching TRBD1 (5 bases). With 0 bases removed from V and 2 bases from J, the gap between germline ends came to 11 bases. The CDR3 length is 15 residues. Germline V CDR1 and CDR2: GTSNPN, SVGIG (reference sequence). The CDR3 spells CAWSVGQGGNQPQHF. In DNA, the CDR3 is TGTGCCTGGAGTGTGGGCCAGGGTGGCAATCAGCCCCAGCATTTT.

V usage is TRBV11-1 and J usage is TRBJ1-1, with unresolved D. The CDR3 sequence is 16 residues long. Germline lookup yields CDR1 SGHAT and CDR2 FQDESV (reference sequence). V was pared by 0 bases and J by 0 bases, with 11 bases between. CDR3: CASSLAPRSMNTEAFF. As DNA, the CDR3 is TGTGCCAGCAGCTTAGCCCCGCGGTCCATGAACACTGAAGCTTTCTTT.

CDR3 amino acids: CASNSQGASTDTQYF. The CDR3 region has the DNA TGCGCCAGCAATAGCCAGGGGGCCAGCACAGATACGCAGTATTTT. The chain has TRBV5-1 and TRBJ2-3, with 8 nucleotides matching TRBD1. The CDR3 spans 15 residues. In germline, CDR1 is SGHRS, CDR2 YFSETQ. V was pared by 6 bases and J by 0 bases, with 6 bases of the junction left unmatched.

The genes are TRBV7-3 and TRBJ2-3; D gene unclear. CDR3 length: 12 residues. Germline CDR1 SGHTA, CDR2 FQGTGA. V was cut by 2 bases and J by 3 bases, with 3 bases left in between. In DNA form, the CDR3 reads TGTGCCAGCAGCTTATCGACAGATACGCAGTATTTT. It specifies CASSLSTDTQYF.

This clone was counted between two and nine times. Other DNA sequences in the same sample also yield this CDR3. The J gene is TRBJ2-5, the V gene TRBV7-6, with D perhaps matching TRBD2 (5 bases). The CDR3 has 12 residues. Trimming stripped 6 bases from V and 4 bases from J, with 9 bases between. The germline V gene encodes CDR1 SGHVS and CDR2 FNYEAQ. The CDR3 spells CASRRTGETQYF. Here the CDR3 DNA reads TGTGCCAGCAGAAGGACTGGAGAGACCCAGTACTTC.

The CDR3 protein is CASSPGTGVNTGELFF. CDR3 bases: TGTGCCAGTAGTCCCGGGACAGGGGTGAACACCGGGGAGCTGTTTTTT. The chain has TRBV19 and TRBJ2-2, with TRBD1 matching over 10 bases. The ends lost 5 bases at V and 1 base at J; junction bases unmatched: 4. Germline lookup yields CDR1 LNHDA and CDR2 SQIVND (reference sequence). The CDR3 is 16 amino acids.

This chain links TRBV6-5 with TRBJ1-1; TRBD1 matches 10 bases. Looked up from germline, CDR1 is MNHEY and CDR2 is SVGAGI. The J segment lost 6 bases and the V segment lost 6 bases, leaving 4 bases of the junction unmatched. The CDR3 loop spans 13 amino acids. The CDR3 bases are TGTGCCAGCAGGGGACAGGGGTCGCCTGAAGCTTTCTTT. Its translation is CASRGQGSPEAFF.

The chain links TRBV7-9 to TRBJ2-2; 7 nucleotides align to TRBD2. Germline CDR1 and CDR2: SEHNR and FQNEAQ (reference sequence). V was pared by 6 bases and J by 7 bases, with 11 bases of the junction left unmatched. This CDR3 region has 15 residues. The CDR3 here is CASRPRGAGIGELFF. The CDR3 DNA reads TGTGCCAGCAGGCCCCGGGGAGCGGGGATCGGGGAGCTGTTTTTT.

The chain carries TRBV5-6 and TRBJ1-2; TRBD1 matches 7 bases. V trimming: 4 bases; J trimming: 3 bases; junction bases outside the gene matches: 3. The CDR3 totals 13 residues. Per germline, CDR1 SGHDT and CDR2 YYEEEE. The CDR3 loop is CASSQGQYYGYTF. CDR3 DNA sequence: TGTGCCAGCAGCCAGGGACAGTACTATGGCTACACCTTC. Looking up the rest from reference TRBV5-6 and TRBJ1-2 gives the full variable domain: DAGVTQSPTHLIKTRGQQVTLRCSPKSGHDTVSWYQQALGQGPQFIFQYYEEEERQRGNFPDRFSGHQFPNYSSELNVNALLLGDSALYLCASSQGQYYGYTFGSGTRLTVV.

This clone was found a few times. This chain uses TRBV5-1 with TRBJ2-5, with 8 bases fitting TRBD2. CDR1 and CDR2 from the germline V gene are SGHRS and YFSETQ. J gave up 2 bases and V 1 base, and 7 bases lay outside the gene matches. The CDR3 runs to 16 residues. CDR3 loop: CASSLSAGGIQETQYF. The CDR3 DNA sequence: TGCGCCAGCAGCTTGAGCGCGGGAGGTATACAAGAGACCCAGTACTTC.

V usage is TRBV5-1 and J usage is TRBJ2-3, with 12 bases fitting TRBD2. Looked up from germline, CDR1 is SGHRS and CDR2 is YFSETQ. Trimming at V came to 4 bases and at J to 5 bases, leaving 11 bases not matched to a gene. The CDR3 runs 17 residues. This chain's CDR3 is CASSGGFAGLAGDTQYF. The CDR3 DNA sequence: TGCGCCAGCAGCGGGGGATTTGCGGGACTAGCGGGAGATACGCAGTATTTT.

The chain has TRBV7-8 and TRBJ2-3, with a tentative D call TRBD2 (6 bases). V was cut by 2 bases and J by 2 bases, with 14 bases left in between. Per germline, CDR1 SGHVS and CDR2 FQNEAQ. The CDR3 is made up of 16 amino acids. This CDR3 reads CASSLRLVGITDTQYF. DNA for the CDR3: TGTGCCAGCAGCTTACGACTAGTTGGCATCACAGATACGCAGTATTTT.

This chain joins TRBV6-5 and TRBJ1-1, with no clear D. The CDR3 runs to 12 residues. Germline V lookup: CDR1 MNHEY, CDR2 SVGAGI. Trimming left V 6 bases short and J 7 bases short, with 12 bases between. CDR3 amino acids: CASRRLNGEAFF. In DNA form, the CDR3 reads TGTGCCAGCAGGCGGTTAAACGGTGAAGCTTTCTTT.

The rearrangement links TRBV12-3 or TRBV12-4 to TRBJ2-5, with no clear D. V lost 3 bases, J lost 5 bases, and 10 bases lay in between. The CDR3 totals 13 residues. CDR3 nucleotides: TGTGCCAGCAGTTTGGGCCCAAAGGAGACCCAGTACTTC. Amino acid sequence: CASSLGPKETQYF.